These T cell receptor beta chains were read from a single sample in a study of cytomegalovirus exposure and HLA in healthy donors. Assay: immunoSEQ multiplex PCR; the TCRdb copy retains only in-frame clones and omits some. The sample records about 120,000 clones, approximately 91% being singletons. The sequencing input was PBMCs. These receptors were taken from a woman between 18 and 29 years old in good health and CMV-seronegative. Each CDR3 is given with its conserved first and last residue. The D gene is left open where the match is weak. Clone sizes are given selectively: once, few, many, or a class where the clone is expanded.

>TRBD2|TRBV7-9|-
CASSSRTSGRAGETQYF
>TRBD2|TRBV14|-
CASSQEGLAGVKFF
>-|TRBV5-1|once
CASSFGARGSQDTQYF
>TRBD1|TRBV4-1|-
CASSQEGTGGLSVQHF
>TRBD2|TRBV28|-
CASSLGLAGAYEQYF
>-|TRBV2|once
CASTSDSSPLGGEQYF
>TRBD2|TRBV5-1|-
CASSLRSAGAFNEQFF
>-|TRBV19|few
CASRRAYEQYF
>-|TRBV7-2|-
CASSFRGDSLSSYEQYF
>-|TRBV10-1|-
CASSESSEEAFF
>-|TRBV7-9|-
CASSLDAGGAPDYGYTF
>TRBD1|TRBV5-6|-
CASSLGLGQGIDEQYF
>TRBD2|TRBV19|-
CASSIVGGSYEQYF
>-|TRBV28|-
CASSTYRGNTIYF
>TRBD1|TRBV27|-
CASTWTGSNEQYF
>-|TRBV18|-
CASSPDIGNTEAFF
>-|TRBV2|-
CASSDPGVGQETQYF
>TRBD1|TRBV6-6|once
CASDPGGSYNEQFF
>TRBD1|TRBV15|-
CATSTNRGATDTQYF
>TRBD2|TRBV7-6|-
CASSLGTSESYEQYF
>TRBD2|TRBV5-1|-
CASSTSGSWEETQYF
>TRBD1|TRBV28|-
CAILETGGHEQYF
>-|TRBV11-3|-
CASSLDPQETQYF
>TRBD1|TRBV13|-
CASSSQGAADTQYF
>TRBD1|TRBV19|-
CASSIAARTGAYEQYF
>-|TRBV9|-
CASSPHLPGGLNTEAFF
>TRBD2|TRBV27|-
CASSFFQGGTGELFF
>TRBD2|TRBV10-2|-
CASSELAGEYEQYF
>-|TRBV15|-
CATSRGGLGSSYEQYF
>TRBD2|TRBV29-1|-
CSAFASGSRGEQFF
>-|TRBV2|-
CASSGGGGDPYEQYF
>TRBD2|TRBV4-1|once
CASSQLGGKNKQFF
>TRBD1|TRBV18|-
CASSQGTGRDEQFF
>TRBD2|TRBV11-2|-
CASSPWTSKGNEQYF
>TRBD1|TRBV29-1|-
CSVSGGLRSGANVLTF
>TRBD1|TRBV28|-
CASSSLASGTGTYEQYF
>TRBD1|TRBV19|-
CATDTGVRGNTIYF
>-|TRBV7-9|few
CASSSGVLETQYF
>-|TRBV5-4|-
CASSPIPTDEQYF
>-|TRBV1|-
CTSSPGADEQFF
>-|TRBV2|few
CASSDGIYEQYF
>TRBD2|TRBV11-3|-
CASSLDGSGRATYEQYF
>TRBD1|TRBV5-5|few
CASSPSRTGPEQYF
>TRBD2|TRBV11-3|-
CASSFLAGTYEQYF
>-|TRBV29-1|-
CSVSGTDTQYF
>-|TRBV2|-
CASTPGLSSYNEQFF
>-|TRBV28|-
CASVVFGGGYGYTF
>TRBD2|TRBV5-1|-
CASSLTSGFGQETQYF
>-|TRBV4-1|-
CASSQVFLPETQYF
>TRBD2|TRBV7-6|-
CASSLGTSGTHEQYF